These 30 T cell receptor beta chains were sequenced from one sample in a study of beta chain features in type 1 diabetes. The investigators reverse transcribed all of the isolated RNA, so they sequenced expressed TCRB transcripts. TCRdb's copy holds only in-frame clones and misses some; the assay was immunoSEQ multiplex PCR. The data contain around 44,000 clones, roughly 50% of them singletons. The sequenced sample consisted of stem cell memory CD4+ T cells from blood. The receptors originated from a woman in her 30s in good health.

V and J are TRBV10-3 and TRBJ2-5; 9 bases fit TRBD1. With V trimmed by 0 bases and J by 2 bases, 1 base remained unmatched. The CDR3 spans 15 residues. In germline, CDR1 is ENHRY, CDR2 SYGVKD. The CDR3 protein is CAISESGQGQETQYF. In DNA form, the CDR3 reads TGTGCCATCAGTGAGTCAGGACAGGGGCAAGAGACCCAGTACTTC.

This clone was counted only a few times. The genes are TRBV27 and TRBJ1-2; 8 nucleotides match TRBD1. Germline CDR1 is MNHEY and CDR2 is SMNVEV (reference sequence). This CDR3 comprises 15 residues. V lost 6 bases and J lost 4; bases outside the gene matches: 10. The CDR3 nucleotides are TGTGCCAGCAGATATAACAGGGGGGTCGGCTATGGCTACACCTTC. Amino acid sequence: CASRYNRGVGYGYTF.

This chain uses TRBV4-3 with TRBJ1-5; no clear D gene. Germline V gives CDR1 LGHNA, CDR2 YSLEER. V was clipped by 0 bases and J by 1 base, with 16 bases between them. The CDR3 has 18 residues. CDR3 in amino acids: CASSQDLTYGISNQPQHF. In DNA, the CDR3 is TGCGCCAGCAGCCAAGATCTAACTTACGGGATAAGCAATCAGCCCCAGCATTTT.

This clone was seen only once. The chain uses TRBV29-1 and TRBJ1-2; 7 nucleotides align to TRBD1. Trimming at V came to 7 bases and at J to 4 bases, leaving 12 bases not matched to a gene. Germline-derived CDR1 and CDR2 are SQVTM and ANQGSEA. The CDR3 extends over 14 amino acids. The CDR3 here is CSGTAGQSSYGYTF. CDR3 in DNA: TGCAGCGGAACCGCGGGACAGAGCTCCTATGGCTACACCTTC.

This clone was counted between two and nine times. V usage is TRBV21-1 and J usage is TRBJ2-5; the D segment call TRBD2 is taken from the table without a DNA check. TRBV21-1 is termed a pseudogene. The CDR3 length is 18 residues. CDR3 DNA: TGTGCCAGCAGCAAACGAGGAGAACAGCCTACGGGAAGAGAGACCCAGTACTTC. It codes for CASSKRGEQPTGRETQYF.

There are a few counts of this clone. The CDR3 coding sequence is TGTGCCAGCAGCGGACGGGATTCTGGGGCCAACGTCCTGACTTTC. Encoded protein: CASSGRDSGANVLTF. V usage is TRBV9 and J usage is TRBJ2-6; D is possibly TRBD2 (5 bases). Germline loops: CDR1 SGDLS, CDR2 YYNGEE. Trimming took 3 bases from V and 1 from J, leaving 8 bases between them. The CDR3 totals 15 residues. The variable domain in full, with the rest retrieved from reference TRBV9 and TRBJ2-6, is DSGVTQTPKHLITATGQRVTLRCSPRSGDLSVYWYQQSLDQGLQFLIQYYNGEERAKGNILERFSAQQFPDLHSELNLSSLELGDSALYFCASSGRDSGANVLTFGAGSRLTVL.

The table lists this clone with a few counts. The V and J genes are TRBV11-1 and TRBJ2-3, with D possibly being TRBD2 (7 bases). The CDR3 totals 15 residues. V gave up 5 bases and J gave up 6 bases, with 18 bases separating them. Germline assignment: CDR1 SGHAT and CDR2 FQDESV (reference sequence). CDR3 DNA sequence: TGTGCCAGCAGCCACCCGTTGGCGGGGGCCGATACGCAGTATTTT. This codes for CASSHPLAGADTQYF.

This chain joins TRBV2 and TRBJ2-7, with 7 bases identical to TRBD1. V lost 7 bases to trimming and J lost 2 bases; unmatched junction nucleotides: 5. The CDR3 length is 13 residues. The V gene's germline CDR1 is SNHLY and CDR2 FYNNEI. The CDR3, as DNA: TGTGCCAGCAAGAGACAGGGACCCTACGAGCAGTACTTC. Residues: CASKRQGPYEQYF. Supplemented by reference TRBV2 and TRBJ2-7, the full variable domain reads EPEVTQTPSHQVTQMGQEVILRCVPISNHLYFYWYRQILGQKVEFLVSFYNNEISEKSEIFDDQFSVERPDGSNFTLKIRSTKLEDSAMYFCASKRQGPYEQYFGPGTRLTVT.

The CDR3 loop reads CASSLGTAGGPNINEQFF. As DNA, the CDR3 is TGTGCCAGCAGCTTGGGGACAGCGGGAGGGCCAAATATCAATGAGCAGTTCTTC. This chain connects TRBV5-6 to TRBJ2-1; 10 nucleotides match TRBD2. The CDR3 is 18 residues long. CDR1 and CDR2 from the germline V gene are SGHDT and YYEEEE. Trimming at V came to 0 bases and at J to 6 bases, leaving 12 bases not matched to a gene. Full variable domain (missing parts from reference TRBV5-6 and TRBJ2-1): DAGVTQSPTHLIKTRGQQVTLRCSPKSGHDTVSWYQQALGQGPQFIFQYYEEEERQRGNFPDRFSGHQFPNYSSELNVNALLLGDSALYLCASSLGTAGGPNINEQFFGPGTRLTVL.

This clone has a handful of counts. CDR3 bases: TGTGCCAGCAGTACGGGGGGTAGGCCCCGCGAGCAGTACTTC. As protein: CASSTGGRPREQYF. The chain has TRBV28 and TRBJ2-5; 7 bases line up with TRBD2. The J call may be mistaken, given a closer DNA end match to TRBJ2-7. Per germline, CDR1 MDHEN and CDR2 SYDVKM. The CDR3 is 14 amino acids.

This clone was counted a few times. V gene TRBV7-6 combines with J gene TRBJ2-1; TRBD2 aligns across 11 bases. CDR3 length: 14 amino acids. CDR1 and CDR2 from the germline V gene are SGHVS and FNYEAQ. Germline trimming cut 1 base from V and 10 bases from J; bases unmatched to any gene: 3. DNA for the CDR3: TGTGCCAGCAGCTTAGGGAGACTAGCGGGAGAGCAGTTCTTC. Amino acids: CASSLGRLAGEQFF.

This clone was picked up a small number of times. The chain combines TRBV7-9 with TRBJ1-1; D uncertain. CDR3 size: 11 residues. CDR1 is SEHNR, CDR2 FQNEAQ, per germline (reference sequence). Trimming pared 7 bases from V and 1 base from J, leaving 4 bases between. This CDR3 reads CASTGNTEAFF. The CDR3 DNA is TGTGCCAGCACAGGGAACACTGAAGCTTTCTTT. Complete variable domain (other parts from reference TRBV7-9 and TRBJ1-1): DTGVSQNPRHKITKRGQNVTFRCDPISEHNRLYWYRQTLGQGPEFLTYFQNEAQLEKSRLLSDRFSAERPKGSFSTLEIQRTEQGDSAMYLCASTGNTEAFFGQGTRLTVV.

This clone was observed a handful of times. This rearrangement joins TRBV28 to TRBJ2-7, with a weak D call TRBD2 (6 bases). From germline, CDR1 is MDHEN and CDR2 SYDVKM. This CDR3 has 16 residues. The ends were cut back, 4 bases at V and 3 bases at J, with 19 bases in the middle. CDR3 coding DNA: TGTGCCAGCAGTTACCCAAGGGGAGGCAGCGGCTACGAGCAGTACTTC. It yields the protein CASSYPRGGSGYEQYF. Drawing the rest from reference TRBV28 and TRBJ2-7, the complete variable domain is DVKVTQSSRYLVKRTGEKVFLECVQDMDHENMFWYRQDPGLGLRLIYFSYDVKMKEKGDIPEGYSVSREKKERFSLILESASTNQTSMYLCASSYPRGGSGYEQYFGPGTRLTVT.

Only a few counts were recorded for this clone. This chain uses TRBV4-1 with TRBJ2-1, with 10 bases identical to TRBD2. The CDR3 is 16 amino acids. From germline, CDR1 is MGHRA and CDR2 YSYEKL. V lost 1 base to trimming and J lost 9 bases; unmatched junction nucleotides: 9. The CDR3 DNA reads TGCGCCAGCAGCCAAGTCCGGCTAGCGGGAGTGACTGAGCAGTTCTTC. This sequence encodes CASSQVRLAGVTEQFF.

The rearrangement uses TRBV4-2 and TRBJ2-7, with 7 bases identical to TRBD1. In germline, CDR1 is LGHNA, CDR2 YNFKEQ. The CDR3 sequence is 16 residues long. The J segment lost 4 bases and the V segment lost 1 base, leaving 10 bases of the junction unmatched. CDR3 loop: CASSQAQSQGIYEQYF. CDR3 bases: TGTGCCAGCAGCCAAGCTCAGTCACAGGGGATATACGAGCAGTACTTC.

There are a few counts of this clone. V and J are TRBV7-2 and TRBJ2-1, with a tentative D call TRBD2 (6 bases). Germline CDR1 reads SGHTA; CDR2 reads FQGNSA. This CDR3 is built from 16 residues. Deletions cut 1 base from V and 6 bases from J, with 16 bases between. CDR3 coding DNA: TGTGCCAGCAGCTTAGGGCTAGCGACCCCCCTCAATGAGCAGTTCTTC. It yields the protein CASSLGLATPLNEQFF. The variable domain in full, completed from reference TRBV7-2 and TRBJ2-1, reads GAGVSQSPSNKVTEKGKDVELRCDPISGHTALYWYRQSLGQGLEFLIYFQGNSAPDKSGLPSDRFSAERTGGSVSTLTIQRTQQEDSAVYLCASSLGLATPLNEQFFGPGTRLTVL.

The J gene is TRBJ1-2, the V gene TRBV27; 9 bases align to TRBD1. This CDR3 is built from 13 residues. V was pared by 4 bases and J by 7 bases, with 4 bases of the junction left unmatched. Germline V gene sequence: CDR1 MNHEY, CDR2 SMNVEV (reference sequence). This chain's CDR3 is CASSWDRDGGYTF. The DNA for the CDR3 is TGTGCCAGCAGTTGGGACAGGGACGGTGGCTACACCTTC.

This clone was seen a few times. The chain uses TRBV30 and TRBJ2-1, with D perhaps TRBD2 (6 bases). Germline-derived CDR1 and CDR2 are GTSNPN and SVGIG (reference sequence). The CDR3 is 14 residues long. V lost 3 bases and J lost 6, with 15 bases in between. CDR3 region: CAWRDFGRPNEQFF. CDR3 nucleotide sequence: TGTGCCTGGAGAGATTTCGGGAGACCCAATGAGCAGTTCTTC.

The gene calls are TRBV7-2 and TRBJ2-3; the D gene is possibly TRBD2 (6 bases). Germline assignment: CDR1 SGHTA and CDR2 FQGNSA. Trimming stripped 2 bases from V and 6 bases from J, with 21 bases between. The CDR3 is made up of 17 amino acids. This CDR3 reads CASSLPPLAQRGDTQYF. The CDR3 DNA is TGTGCCAGCAGCTTACCCCCCCTAGCTCAACGGGGGGATACGCAGTATTTT.

Only one count was recorded for this clone. The gene calls are TRBV30 and TRBJ1-5, with D tentatively TRBD1 (6 bases). Germline V lookup: CDR1 GTSNPN, CDR2 SVGIG (reference sequence). CDR3 length: 13 residues. V was shortened by 4 bases and J by 5 bases, with 12 bases between the two germline ends. In nucleotides, the CDR3 is TGTGCCTGGAACAGGGTTTCGGATCAGCCCCAGCATTTT. Translation: CAWNRVSDQPQHF.

This rearrangement joins TRBV7-9 to TRBJ2-3; 8 bases are a match to TRBD2. Germline V gives CDR1 SEHNR, CDR2 FQNEAQ (reference sequence). Unmatched junction bases numbered 4, after V lost 2 bases and J lost 3 bases. The CDR3 runs to 15 residues. CDR3 sequence (DNA): TGTGCCAGCAGCTTATTCAGCGGGAGAACAGATACGCAGTATTTT. Its translation is CASSLFSGRTDTQYF.

The chain carries TRBV19 and TRBJ2-1, with 15 bases identical to TRBD2. The V and J ends lost 8 bases and 7 bases, in that order; junction bases with no gene match: 0. The length of the CDR3 is 13 residues. Looked up from germline, CDR1 is LNHDA and CDR2 is SQIVND (reference sequence). The CDR3 reads CASGTSGRNEQFF. In DNA form, the CDR3 reads TGTGCCAGTGGGACTAGCGGGAGGAATGAGCAGTTCTTC.

This clone was counted between two and nine times. The chain has TRBV7-2 and TRBJ2-1, with TRBD1 identical over 8 bases. CDR1 and CDR2 (germline): SGHTA, FQGNSA. V lost 5 bases and J lost 0; bases outside the gene matches: 6. CDR3 length: 16 amino acids. The CDR3 sequence is CASSTRGLSSYNEQFF. In nucleotides, the CDR3 is TGTGCCAGCAGCACCAGGGGGCTGAGCTCCTACAATGAGCAGTTCTTC.

The J gene is TRBJ2-3, the V gene TRBV2, with 13 bases lining up with TRBD2. The CDR3 has 16 amino acids. The germline V gene has CDR1 SNHLY and CDR2 FYNNEI. Trimming at V came to 10 bases and at J to 5 bases, leaving 12 bases not matched to a gene. The DNA for the CDR3 is TGTGCCAACCCACCTGGACTAGCGGGAGTTGGAGATACGCAGTATTTT. Translating it yields CANPPGLAGVGDTQYF.

This clone has a handful of counts. Here the CDR3 DNA reads TGTGCCAGCAGCCCCCGGACTCTCGGAAACACCATATATTTT. This translates into CASSPRTLGNTIYF. J is TRBJ1-3 and V is TRBV7-2; D unclear. The CDR3 is 14 amino acids. The germline CDR1 and CDR2 sequences are SGHTA and FQGNSA. The V gene lost 5 bases and the J gene lost 4 bases, with 12 bases spanning the gap. The full variable domain, in which reference TRBV7-2 and TRBJ1-3 provide the parts outside the CDR3, is GAGVSQSPSNKVTEKGKDVELRCDPISGHTALYWYRQSLGQGLEFLIYFQGNSAPDKSGLPSDRFSAERTGGSVSTLTIQRTQQEDSAVYLCASSPRTLGNTIYFGEGSWLTVV.

The genes are TRBV5-1 and TRBJ2-2, with D unclear. V shed 0 bases and J shed 8 bases, with 5 bases lying between them. This CDR3 is built from 12 residues. CDR1 and CDR2 from the germline V gene are SGHRS and YFSETQ. The CDR3 bases are TGCGCCAGCAGCTTGGGTCAAGGGGAGCTGTTTTTT. Its protein product is CASSLGQGELFF.

The table lists this clone with a few counts. The rearrangement joins TRBV7-9 to TRBJ1-2; 9 bases align to TRBD1. The J segment lost 8 bases and the V segment lost 1 base, leaving 5 bases of the junction unmatched. CDR1 SEHNR and CDR2 FQNEAQ come from the germline V gene (reference sequence). The CDR3 extends over 14 amino acids. CDR3: CASSLDDRGYGYTF. CDR3 coding DNA: TGTGCCAGCAGCTTAGACGACAGGGGGTACGGCTACACCTTC.

The CDR3 DNA reads TGTGCCAGCAGGCCGGGACAGTGGACCTACGAGCAGTACTTC. It encodes CASRPGQWTYEQYF. The V gene is TRBV28, the J gene TRBJ2-7, with TRBD1 identical over 7 bases. Germline V gene data show CDR1 as MDHEN and CDR2 as SYDVKM. With V trimmed by 6 bases and J by 2 bases, 7 bases remained unmatched. The CDR3 runs to 14 residues.

A note on this clone: One junction end does not reproduce the germline sequence, and a read error may be involved. The chain is built from TRBV18 and TRBJ2-3, with 7 positions matching TRBD1. The CDR3 runs to 16 residues. CDR1 and CDR2 (germline): KGHSH, LQKENI. The CDR3, as DNA: TGTGCCAGCTCCCCACAGGGGCGTACTAGCACAGATACGCAGTATTTT. Protein sequence: CASSPQGRTSTDTQYF.

J is TRBJ2-7 and V is TRBV28; 11 nucleotides align to TRBD1. The CDR3 extends over 15 amino acids. Germline lookup yields CDR1 MDHEN and CDR2 SYDVKM. J was trimmed by 4 bases and V by 5 bases; bases with no gene match: 7. The CDR3 bases are TGTGCCAGCAGTAGGTGGACAGGGGGCCAGTACGAGCAGTACTTC. Amino acids: CASSRWTGGQYEQYF.